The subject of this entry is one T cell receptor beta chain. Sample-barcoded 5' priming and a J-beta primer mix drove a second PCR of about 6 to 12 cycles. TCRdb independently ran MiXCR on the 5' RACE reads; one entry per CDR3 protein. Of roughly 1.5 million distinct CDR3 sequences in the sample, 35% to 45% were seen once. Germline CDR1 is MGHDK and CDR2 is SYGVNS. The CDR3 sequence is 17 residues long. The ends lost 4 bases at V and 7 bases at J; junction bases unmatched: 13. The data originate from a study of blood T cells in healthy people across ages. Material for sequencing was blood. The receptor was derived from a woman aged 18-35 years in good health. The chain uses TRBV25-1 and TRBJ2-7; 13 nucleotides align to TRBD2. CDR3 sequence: CASSGPSTSGGWNEQYF. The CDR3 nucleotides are TGTGCCAGCAGTGGCCCCTCGACTAGCGGGGGGTGGAATGAGCAGTACTTC.